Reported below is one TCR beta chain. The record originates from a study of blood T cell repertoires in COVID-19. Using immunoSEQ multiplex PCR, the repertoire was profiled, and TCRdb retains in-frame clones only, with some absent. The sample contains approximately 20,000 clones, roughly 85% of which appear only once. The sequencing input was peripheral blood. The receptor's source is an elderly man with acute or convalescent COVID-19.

This chain's CDR3 is CASSLVQGYEQYF. The CDR3 region has the DNA TGCGCCAGCAGCTTGGTGCAGGGATACGAGCAGTACTTC. This sequence joins TRBV5-1 and TRBJ2-7; possibly TRBD1 for D (5 bases). The CDR3 extends over 13 amino acids. Germline V gene sequence: CDR1 SGHRS, CDR2 YFSETQ. V lost 0 bases and J 4 bases, leaving 8 bases between the germline ends.